The TCR beta chain under discussion was sequenced for a study of T-cell reconstitution after alpha-beta-depleted transplantation in children. Using unique molecular identifiers, the investigators prepared the TCRbeta library. TCRdb redid the calling of the PCR reads with MiXCR, one entry per CDR3 protein. The sample records roughly 670,000 distinct CDR3 sequences, around 12% being singletons. This clonotype was seen ten or more times. Its antigen is not known. CDR3 length equals 13 residues. Trimming removed 3 bases from V and 3 bases from J, with 6 bases in between. In germline, CDR1 is LNHDA, CDR2 SQIVND (reference sequence). The study's findings and limits: Several hundred graft clones that had expanded were reportedly the source of alpha-beta T cells about two months after transplant. After transplant, high TCRbeta diversity at day 60 in some patients arose from surviving recipient T cells and thymic progenitors. At the one-year point after transplant, T-cell counts and TCRbeta diversity were found to come mostly from T cells that had been newly produced.

This clonotype was obtained from a girl under 10 years old with congenital amegakaryocytic thrombocytopenia, due to receive a stem cell transplant. The sequencing here drew on PBMCs, taken before TCRalphabeta/CD19-depleted stem cell transplant. The chain couples TRBV19 to TRBJ2-1, with TRBD1 as a possible D gene (6 bases). CDR3 sequence reads: CASSMGHYNEQFF. CDR3 coding DNA: TGTGCCAGTAGTATGGGACACTACAATGAGCAGTTCTTC.